This record concerns one T cell receptor (beta chain) sequence. TCRdb's table, derived via immunoSEQ multiplex PCR, lists solely in-frame clones and lacks some. The sample carries 100,000 or so clones, 91% recorded once. The data are from a study of siplizumab effects on memory and regulatory T cells. CDR3 length: 18 amino acids. The ends lost 0 bases at V and 5 bases at J; junction bases unmatched: 9. CDR1 is MGHRA and CDR2 is YSYEKL in the germline V gene. Sequenced sample: CD4+ T cells sorted from blood. The TCR was taken from a human donor in good health. Some clones in this sample may be carry-over from other donors' samples. The chain combines TRBV4-1 with TRBJ2-5, with 13 nucleotides matching TRBD2. This CDR3 reads CASSQDTGTSGNKETQYF. CDR3 coding DNA: TGCGCCAGCAGCCAAGATACCGGGACTAGCGGGAACAAGGAGACCCAGTACTTC.